This T cell receptor beta chain was captured in a study of human T cells and chemical hapten exposure. Across the whole study: How much TCR each sample yielded varied, mostly because pooled library volumes differed slightly. Study outcomes and limitations: Having alopecia, the donors may differ immunologically from healthy people. TCRs exceeding a frequency of 1 in 1000 stayed unchanged under DPC sensitization.

Germline CDR1 SGHDN, CDR2 FVKESK. The CDR3 contains 17 residues. V shed 0 bases and J 4 bases; nucleotides not matched to a gene: 7. Time point defined: patch test 1, 2 weeks after DPC sensitization. Stated treatment: therapeutic diphenylcyclopropenone sensitization with weekly scalp DPC. Unfractionated whole blood yielded total RNA. TCRdb reprocessed the RACE reads via MiXCR and lists one record per CDR3 protein. The sample yields over 75,000 distinct CDR3 sequences, roughly 7.2% seen once. This clonotype was observed many times. The antigen is unknown. The sequencing here drew on whole blood, taken in connection with sensitization to the hapten diphenylcyclopropenone (DPC). V gene TRBV14 combines with J gene TRBJ2-3; 10 positions match TRBD2. The receptor was derived from a woman under 40 with alopecia areata. Some clones in this sample may be carry-over from other donors' samples. This chain's CDR3 is CASSQDRTSGASDTQYF. DNA of the CDR3: TGTGCCAGCAGCCAAGATCGGACTAGCGGAGCTTCAGATACGCAGTATTTT.